Sequencing of this TCR beta chain was carried out in a study of blood T cell repertoires in COVID-19 (dated by TCRdb to about 2020). Describing the broader study: Samples from collaborators originated in the United States, Italy and Spain and spanned both the acute and convalescent phases of COVID-19. The material from the prospective study consisted of cDNA or gDNA derived from T cells, B-cell-depleted T cells, or PBMCs. Subjects who had been exposed to COVID-19, were actively infected with it, or had recovered from it provided the deeply sampled blood TCRbeta repertoires that made up the dataset. The repertoires were released in a freely available public database meant as a resource for research on the immune response to SARS-CoV-2. Samples came from the ongoing ImmuneRACE study (first 160 participants) plus 1,254 subjects from 6 global collaborators. Sample metadata almost always included a de-identified subject ID, COVID-19 status, age in years and sex. Where available, HLA class I and class II types were obtained from metadata supplied by the sample provider rather than from assay-based typing. The investigation overall reported the following: Clinical and demographic metadata were provided uncurated, with the amount varying by source and participant.

TCRbeta CDR3 regions were amplified from genomic DNA by means of the immunoSEQ Assay, a bias-controlled multiplex PCR. From the authors' description of their analysis: The number of nucleated cells in each sample was estimated from the amplification of reference gene primers within the assay. To quantify the absolute abundance of each unique TCRbeta CDR3 rearrangement, sequence reads were collapsed and filtered. For each sample, productive Simpson clonality was calculated as the square root of Simpson's diversity index across productive rearrangements. The source is immuneACCESS, and TCRdb retained only in-frame sequences with V and J called. Part of the clones is not carried over; for the studies checked, unresolved V genes explain less than half of this, and the remainder is unexplained. Clone size and V and J calls were adopted from that table, with D and trimming inferred from the DNA. This sample holds approximately 150,000 clones; 80% to 90% were observed only once. Of the sample, less than 45% is held by the ten largest clones.

On this clone: The antigen it binds to is not known. Base qualities are not recorded, but no much larger clone differs from it by a single base.

Another Seattle source contributed samples from volunteer blood donors who had recovered from COVID-19. Whole blood was collected in K2EDTA tubes by collaborating institutions according to the institutions' own protocols. For TCRbeta analysis, collaborators shipped samples in one of three forms: frozen whole blood, isolated PBMCs, or DNA extracted from either of those sample types. The germline V gene specifies MNHEY as CDR1 and SVGEGT as CDR2. The CDR3 spans 14 residues, from the cysteine through the phenylalanine. Only CDR3 DNA is held: 42 bases, read in frame from base 1. The V end gives up 5 bases and the J end 5 bases, leaving 6 bases in the junction not matched to a gene.

Material for sequencing was peripheral blood. This TCR was sampled from a man in his fifties who had recovered from COVID-19. Recombination connected TRBV6-2 or TRBV6-3 to TRBJ2-5, and 9 junctional nucleotides match TRBD1. The bases are TGTGCCAGCAGTAAACAGGGGGCATGGGAGACCCAGTACTTC. It translates as CASSKQGAWETQYF.